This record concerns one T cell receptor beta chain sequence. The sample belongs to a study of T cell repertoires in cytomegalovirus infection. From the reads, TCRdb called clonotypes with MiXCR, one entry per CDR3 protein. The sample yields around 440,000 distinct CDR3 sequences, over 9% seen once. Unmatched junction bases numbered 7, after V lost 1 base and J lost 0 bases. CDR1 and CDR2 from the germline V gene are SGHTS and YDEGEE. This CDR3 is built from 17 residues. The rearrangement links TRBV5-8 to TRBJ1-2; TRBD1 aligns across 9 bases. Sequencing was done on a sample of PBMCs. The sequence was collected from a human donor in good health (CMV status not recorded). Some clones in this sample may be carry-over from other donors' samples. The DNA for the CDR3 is TGTGCCAGCAGCTTGCTATGGGACAGGGTTACTAACTATGGCTACACCTTC. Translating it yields CASSLLWDRVTNYGYTF. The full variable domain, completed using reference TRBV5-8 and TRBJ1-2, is EAGVTQSPTHLIKTRGQQATLRCSPISGHTSVYWYQQALGLGLQFLLWYDEGEERNRGNFPPRFSGRQFPNYSSELNVNALELEDSALYLCASSLLWDRVTNYGYTFGSGTRLTVV.